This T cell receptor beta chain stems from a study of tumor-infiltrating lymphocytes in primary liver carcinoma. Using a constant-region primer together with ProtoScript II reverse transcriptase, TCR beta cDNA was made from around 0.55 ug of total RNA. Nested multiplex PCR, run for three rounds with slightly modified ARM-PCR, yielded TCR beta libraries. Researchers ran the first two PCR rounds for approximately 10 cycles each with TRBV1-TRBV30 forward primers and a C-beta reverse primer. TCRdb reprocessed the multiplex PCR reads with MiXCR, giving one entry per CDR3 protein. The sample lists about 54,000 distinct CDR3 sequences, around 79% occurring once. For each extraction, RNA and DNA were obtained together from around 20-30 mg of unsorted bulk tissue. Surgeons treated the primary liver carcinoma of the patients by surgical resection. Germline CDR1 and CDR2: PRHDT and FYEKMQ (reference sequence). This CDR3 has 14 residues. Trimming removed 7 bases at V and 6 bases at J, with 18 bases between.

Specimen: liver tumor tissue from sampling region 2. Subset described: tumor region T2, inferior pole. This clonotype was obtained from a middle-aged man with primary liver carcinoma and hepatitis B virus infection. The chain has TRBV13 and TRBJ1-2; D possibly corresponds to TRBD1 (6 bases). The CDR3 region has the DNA TGTGCCAGCATCTTCTACAGGGAGGCGCATGGCTACACCTTC. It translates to CASIFYREAHGYTF.